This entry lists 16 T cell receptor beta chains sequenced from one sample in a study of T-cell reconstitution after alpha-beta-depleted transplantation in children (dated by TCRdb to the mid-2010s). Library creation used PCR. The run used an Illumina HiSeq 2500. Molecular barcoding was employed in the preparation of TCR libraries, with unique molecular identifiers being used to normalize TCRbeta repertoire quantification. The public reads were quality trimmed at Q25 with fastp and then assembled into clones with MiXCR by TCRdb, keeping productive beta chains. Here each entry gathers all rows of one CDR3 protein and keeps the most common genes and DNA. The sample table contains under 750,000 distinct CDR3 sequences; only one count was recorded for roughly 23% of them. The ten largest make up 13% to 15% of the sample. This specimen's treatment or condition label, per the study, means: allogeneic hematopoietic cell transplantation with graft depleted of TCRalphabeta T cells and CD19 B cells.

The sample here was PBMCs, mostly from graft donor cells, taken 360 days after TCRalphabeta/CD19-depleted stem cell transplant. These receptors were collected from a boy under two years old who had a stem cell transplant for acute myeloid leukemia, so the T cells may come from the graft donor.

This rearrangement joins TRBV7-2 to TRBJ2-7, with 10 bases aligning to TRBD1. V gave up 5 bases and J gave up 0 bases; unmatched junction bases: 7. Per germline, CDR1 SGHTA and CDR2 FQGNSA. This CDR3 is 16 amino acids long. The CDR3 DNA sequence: TGTGCCAGCAGCCAGTCCCGGGACAGGGGCTCCTACGAGCAGTACTTC. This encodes CASSQSRDRGSYEQYF.

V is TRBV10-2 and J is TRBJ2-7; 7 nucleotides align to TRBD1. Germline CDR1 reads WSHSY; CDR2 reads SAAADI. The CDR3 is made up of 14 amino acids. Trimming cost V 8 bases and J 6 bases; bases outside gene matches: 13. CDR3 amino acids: CASGETGRTLEQYV. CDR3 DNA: TGCGCCAGCGGGGAGACAGGGAGAACTCTCGAGCAGTACGTC.

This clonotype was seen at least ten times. The CDR3 region has the DNA TGTGCCAGCAGTTTACCCCCGGAAAACACTGAAGCTTTCTTT. It is translated as CASSLPPENTEAFF. The chain carries TRBV12-3 or TRBV12-4 and TRBJ1-1; no reliable D call. The CDR3 runs 14 residues. V lost 2 bases, J lost 2 bases, and 9 bases lay in between.

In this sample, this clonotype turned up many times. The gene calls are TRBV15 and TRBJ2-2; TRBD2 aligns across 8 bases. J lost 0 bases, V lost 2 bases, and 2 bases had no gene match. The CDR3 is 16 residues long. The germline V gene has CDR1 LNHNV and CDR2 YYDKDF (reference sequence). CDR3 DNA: TGTGCCACCAGCAGACTGACTAGCGCGAACACCGGGGAGCTGTTTTTT. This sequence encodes CATSRLTSANTGELFF.

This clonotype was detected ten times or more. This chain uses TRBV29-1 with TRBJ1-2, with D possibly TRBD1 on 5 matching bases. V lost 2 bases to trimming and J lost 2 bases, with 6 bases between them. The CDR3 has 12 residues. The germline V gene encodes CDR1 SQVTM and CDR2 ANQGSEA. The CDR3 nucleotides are TGCAGCGTTGAAAAGGGGAACTATGGCTACACCTTC. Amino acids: CSVEKGNYGYTF.

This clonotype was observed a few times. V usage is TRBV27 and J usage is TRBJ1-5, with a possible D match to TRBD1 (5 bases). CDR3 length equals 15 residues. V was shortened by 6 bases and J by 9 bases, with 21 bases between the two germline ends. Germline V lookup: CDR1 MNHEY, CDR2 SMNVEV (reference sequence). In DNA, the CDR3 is TGTGCCAGCAGACCCGGGGGGACCTTAAGCTCGCCCCAGCATTTT. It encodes CASRPGGTLSSPQHF.

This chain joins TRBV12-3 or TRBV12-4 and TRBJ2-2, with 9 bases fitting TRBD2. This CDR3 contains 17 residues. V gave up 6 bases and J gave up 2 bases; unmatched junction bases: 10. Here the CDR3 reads CASRRGILAGNTGELFF. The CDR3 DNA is TGTGCCAGCAGGCGCGGAATCCTAGCGGGAAACACCGGGGAGCTGTTTTTT.

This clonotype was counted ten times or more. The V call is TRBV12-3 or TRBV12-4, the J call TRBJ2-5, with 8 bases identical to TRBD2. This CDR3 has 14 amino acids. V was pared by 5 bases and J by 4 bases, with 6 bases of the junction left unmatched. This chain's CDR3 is CASSPSGGRETQYF. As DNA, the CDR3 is TGTGCCAGCAGTCCCTCGGGGGGGCGAGAGACCCAGTACTTC.

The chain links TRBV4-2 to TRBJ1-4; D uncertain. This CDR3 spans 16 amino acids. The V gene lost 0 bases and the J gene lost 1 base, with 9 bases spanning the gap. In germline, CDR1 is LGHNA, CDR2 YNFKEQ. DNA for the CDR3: TGTGCCAGCAGCCAAGATAAATTCGAAACTAATGAAAAACTGTTTTTT. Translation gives CASSQDKFETNEKLFF.

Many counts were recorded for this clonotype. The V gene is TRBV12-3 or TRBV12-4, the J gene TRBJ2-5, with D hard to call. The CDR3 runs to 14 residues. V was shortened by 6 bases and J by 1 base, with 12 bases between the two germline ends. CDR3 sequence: CASRFPCFQETQYF. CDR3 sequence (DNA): TGTGCCAGCAGGTTCCCCTGCTTCCAAGAGACCCAGTACTTC.

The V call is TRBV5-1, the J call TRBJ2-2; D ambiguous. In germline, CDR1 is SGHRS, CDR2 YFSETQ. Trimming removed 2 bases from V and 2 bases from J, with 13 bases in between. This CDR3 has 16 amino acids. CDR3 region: CASSLTPQRNTGELFF. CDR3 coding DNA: TGCGCCAGCAGCTTAACGCCTCAAAGAAACACCGGGGAGCTGTTTTTT.

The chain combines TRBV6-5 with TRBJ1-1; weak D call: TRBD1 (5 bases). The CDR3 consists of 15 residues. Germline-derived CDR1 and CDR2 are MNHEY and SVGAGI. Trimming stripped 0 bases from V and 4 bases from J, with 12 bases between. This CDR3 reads CASSYSGRRGTEAFF. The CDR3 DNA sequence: TGTGCCAGCAGTTACTCGGGCCGAAGGGGCACTGAAGCTTTCTTT.

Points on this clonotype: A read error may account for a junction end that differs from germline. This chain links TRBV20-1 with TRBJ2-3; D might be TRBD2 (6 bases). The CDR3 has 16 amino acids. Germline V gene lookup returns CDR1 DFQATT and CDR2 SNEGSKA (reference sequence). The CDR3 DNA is TGCTGTGCTAGAGATCCGCGAGGCGGGGAGACAGATACGCAGTATTTT. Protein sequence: CCARDPRGGETDTQYF.

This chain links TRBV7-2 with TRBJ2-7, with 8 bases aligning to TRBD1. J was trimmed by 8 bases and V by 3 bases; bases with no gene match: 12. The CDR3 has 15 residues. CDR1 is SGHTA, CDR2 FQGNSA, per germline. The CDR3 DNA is TGTGCCAGCAGCTTGGGTTCGGGACAGGCCGTTAAGCAGTACTTC. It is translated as CASSLGSGQAVKQYF.

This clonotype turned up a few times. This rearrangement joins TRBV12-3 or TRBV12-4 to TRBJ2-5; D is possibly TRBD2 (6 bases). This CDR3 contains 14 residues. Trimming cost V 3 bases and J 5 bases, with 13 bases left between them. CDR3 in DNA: TGTGCCAGCAGTTTGGCACTGGGGAGGGAGACCCAGTACTTC. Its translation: CASSLALGRETQYF.

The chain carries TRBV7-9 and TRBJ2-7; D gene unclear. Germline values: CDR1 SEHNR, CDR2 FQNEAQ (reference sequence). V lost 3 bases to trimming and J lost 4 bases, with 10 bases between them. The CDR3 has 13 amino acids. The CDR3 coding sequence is TGTGCCAGCAGCTTCGGTGTAATGTACGAGCAGTACGTC. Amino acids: CASSFGVMYEQYV.